These 4 T cell receptor beta chains were all obtained from the same sample, sequenced in a study of T cell responses to AZD1222 COVID-19 vaccine (dated by TCRdb to the early 2020s). The label giving this sample's time point can be read as: baseline before first vaccination. Library method: the immunoSEQ multiplex PCR assay. TCRdb limited this immuneACCESS table to in-frame rearrangements with V and J called. A share of clones is missing; checked studies link under half to unresolved V genes, and the rest is unexplained. Here the sample has about 150,000 clones; less than 90% occur a single time. 3% to 3.5% of the sample is in the top ten clones. The sequencing used peripheral blood, collected on day 0 of AZD1222 vaccination. These receptor sequences come from an adult in good health.

Here the CDR3 DNA reads TGTGCCATCAGTGATGGATTGGAGACCCAGTACTTC. Protein sequence: CAISDGLETQYF. This sequence joins TRBV10-3 and TRBJ2-5; D call uncertain. CDR3 length: 12 residues. V was cut by 3 bases and J by 5 bases, with 7 bases left in between. Germline V gives CDR1 ENHRY, CDR2 SYGVKD.

The rearrangement uses TRBV7-2 and TRBJ1-6; D not certain. The length of the CDR3 is 12 residues. Looked up from germline, CDR1 is SGHTA and CDR2 is FQGNSA. V was clipped by 3 bases and J by 12 bases, with 9 bases between them. The CDR3 loop is CASSFPVRPLHF. The DNA of the CDR3 is TGTGCCAGCAGCTTCCCAGTTCGACCCCTCCACTTT.

In this sample, this clone turned up a few times. This chain connects TRBV5-1 to TRBJ2-1, with 7 bases lining up with TRBD2. The CDR3 has 14 residues. Trimming took 2 bases from V and 2 from J; bases not matched to a gene: 1. CDR1 and CDR2 (germline): SGHRS, YFSETQ. The CDR3 DNA reads TGCGCCAGCAGCTTTGCGGGGGCCTACAATGAGCAGTTCTTC. It codes for CASSFAGAYNEQFF. Complete variable domain (other parts from reference TRBV5-1 and TRBJ2-1): KAGVTQTPRYLIKTRGQQVTLSCSPISGHRSVSWYQQTPGQGLQFLFEYFSETQRNKGNFPGRFSGRQFSNSRSEMNVSTLELGDSALYLCASSFAGAYNEQFFGPGTRLTVL.

The chain uses TRBV4-3 and TRBJ1-5, with D maybe TRBD1 (6 bases). Germline CDR1 LGHNA, CDR2 YSLEER. This CDR3 spans 15 amino acids. The V end was cut by 4 bases, the J end by 6 bases, with 16 bases between. The chain's CDR3 is CASSPSAGDFQPQHF. In DNA, the CDR3 is TGCGCCAGCAGCCCCTCGGCAGGGGACTTTCAGCCCCAGCATTTT.